Below, 8 T cell receptor beta chains from the same sample are listed, as sequenced in a study of PD-1 blockade in classical Hodgkin lymphoma. With no exception, relapse followed autologous stem cell transplantation in all patients, and brentuximab vedotin exposure varied. The protocol was immunoSEQ multiplex PCR, while the TCRdb copy is restricted to in-frame clones and leaves out a portion. Counted here are 21,000 or so clones, roughly 78% occurring once; the ten biggest clones make up roughly 15%. This sample comprised peripheral blood mononuclear cells (PBMCs), obtained before the second cycle of nivolumab. The source is a human donor with classical Hodgkin lymphoma.

This sequence joins TRBV5-1 and TRBJ2-5; D gene unclear. V was clipped by 7 bases and J by 1 base, with 8 bases between them. CDR1 is SGHRS, CDR2 YFSETQ, per germline. The CDR3 has 12 amino acids. The CDR3 sequence: CASSSTQETQYF. The DNA for the CDR3 is TGCGCCAGCTCCTCAACCCAAGAGACCCAGTACTTC.

This chain uses TRBV7-2 with TRBJ2-3; D unresolved. The CDR3 extends over 13 amino acids. V lost 1 base to trimming and J lost 4 bases, with 6 bases between them. From germline, CDR1 is SGHTA and CDR2 FQGNSA. The CDR3 region is CASSLGSSDTQYF. In DNA form, the CDR3 reads TGTGCCAGCAGCTTAGGGAGCTCAGATACGCAGTATTTT.

This clone was recorded a few times. V gene TRBV5-4 combines with J gene TRBJ1-1; D is uncertain. V lost 0 bases, J lost 5 bases, and 8 bases lay in between. Per the germline V gene, CDR1 is SGHNT and CDR2 is YYREEE (reference sequence). The CDR3 is 13 amino acids. The CDR3 bases are TGTGCCAGCAGCTTGGGGAGGGTTACTGAAGCTTTCTTT. Residues: CASSLGRVTEAFF.

CDR3 sequence reads: CASSYGGARAKNIQYF. The DNA for the CDR3 is TGTGCCAGCAGCTACGGAGGGGCTAGAGCCAAAAACATTCAGTACTTC. The chain employs TRBV11-2 and TRBJ2-4; possibly TRBD2 for D (6 bases). The V gene's germline CDR1 is SGHAT and CDR2 FQNNGV. The ends were cut back, 4 bases at V and 0 bases at J, with 13 bases in the middle. The CDR3 has 16 amino acids.

The count of this clone is one. The chain is built from TRBV9 and TRBJ2-1; D ambiguous. CDR3 length equals 13 residues. Trimming removed 0 bases at V and 6 bases at J, with 7 bases between. Germline V gene sequence: CDR1 SGDLS, CDR2 YYNGEE. The CDR3: CASSVGVSNEQFF. The DNA of the CDR3 is TGTGCCAGCAGCGTAGGGGTGAGCAATGAGCAGTTCTTC.

There are a few counts of this clone. This chain joins TRBV9 and TRBJ2-6; D uncertain. This CDR3 has 13 residues. Germline V gene sequence: CDR1 SGDLS, CDR2 YYNGEE. Trimming left V 5 bases short and J 0 bases short, with 3 bases between. In nucleotides, the CDR3 is TGTGCCAGCAGGGGCTCTGGGGCCAACGTCCTGACTTTC. As protein: CASRGSGANVLTF.

V usage is TRBV4-1 and J usage is TRBJ2-7; the match to TRBD2 covers 11 bases. The V and J ends lost 2 bases and 2 bases, in that order; junction bases with no gene match: 2. CDR3 size: 15 residues. The germline gives CDR1 MGHRA, CDR2 YSYEKL. The DNA of the CDR3 is TGCGCCAGCAGCCAACGGACTAGCGGGCCCTACGAGCAGTACTTC. It yields the protein CASSQRTSGPYEQYF.

The chain joins TRBV16 to TRBJ1-1; the D is unclear. CDR1 is KGHSY and CDR2 is FQNENV in the germline V gene. The CDR3 has 16 residues. V was shortened by 2 bases and J by 1 base, with 14 bases between the two germline ends. This CDR3 reads CASSQGFLTGNTEAFF. The CDR3 nucleotides read TGTGCCAGCAGCCAAGGCTTTCTTACGGGGAACACTGAAGCTTTCTTT.